This note documents a single T cell receptor beta chain sequence. The antigen is not known. The PCR was carried out with 60 Vbeta primers and 13 Jbeta primers. Only in-frame clones appear in the TCRdb table, and some are missing; sequencing was by immunoSEQ multiplex PCR. The table includes 150,000 to 200,000 clones, 80% to 85% detected once. The sample comes from a study of cytomegalovirus exposure and HLA in healthy donors. Broader study findings: An analysis was carried out later, and it reportedly showed fewer N-insertions in an Asian-associated ancestry cluster than the roughly 700-donor mean.

CDR3 length: 19 amino acids. V gave up 4 bases and J gave up 2 bases; unmatched junction bases: 8. Germline V gives CDR1 KGHSH, CDR2 LQKENI. The sample comprised PBMCs. The rearrangement links TRBV18 to TRBJ2-6, with TRBD2 matching over 13 bases. The source is a male donor in good health and CMV-seropositive. The CDR3 loop is CASSRTSGGLHAGANVLTF. Here the CDR3 DNA reads TGTGCCAGCTCACGGACTAGCGGGGGACTTCACGCTGGGGCCAACGTCCTGACTTTC.